Sequencing of this T cell receptor (beta chain) was carried out in a study of identical twins. Only a few counts were recorded for this clonotype. The antigen remains undetermined. Every sampled donor was Caucasian and healthy. General observations from the study: It was cross-sectional statistical analysis, not following the same donors, that the conclusions relied on.

CDR3 length: 14 amino acids. V lost 0 bases to trimming and J lost 0 bases, with 9 bases between them. In germline, CDR1 is DFQATT, CDR2 SNEGSKA (reference sequence). In TCRdb, the 5' RACE reads were re-called with MiXCR into one record per CDR3 protein. The sample yields around 1.7 million distinct CDR3 sequences, about 31% seen once. The sample was cord blood. The V gene is TRBV20-1, the J gene TRBJ2-7, with D perhaps matching TRBD2 (5 bases). The TCR originated in a newborn girl in good health. CDR3 in amino acids: CSAREDSISYEQYF. In nucleotides, the CDR3 is TGCAGTGCTAGAGAGGACTCCATCTCCTACGAGCAGTACTTC.